These T cell receptor beta chains were read from a single sample in a study of B cell selection in AIRE deficiency. Assay used: immunoSEQ multiplex PCR; TCRdb lists only in-frame clones, some missing. Among tens of thousands of clones, 95% to 98% were seen once, and the ten largest hold about 0.17%. The source material was conventional CD4+ T cells sorted from PBMCs. The receptor set was obtained from a human donor with AIRE deficiency. Both conserved end residues are part of each CDR3. The D gene is left open where the match is weak.

CDR3nt	CDR3aa	v_gene	d_gene	j_gene
TGTGCCAGCAGCGCGCGCGGGACTCATGATATCTACGAGCAGTACTTC	CASSARGTHDIYEQYF	TRBV5-8	NA	TRBJ2-7
TGCGCCAGCAGCCAAGGGCCCGGGACAGGCTACGAGCAGTACTTC	CASSQGPGTGYEQYF	TRBV4-3	TRBD1	TRBJ2-7
TGTGCCAGCAGCCGACGAAAGAAACAGAGCTCCTATAATTCACCCCTCCACTTT	CASSRRKKQSSYNSPLHF	TRBV7-2	NA	TRBJ1-6
TGCGCCAGCAGTGAGTCGACAGGGCTATGTCAGCCCCAGCATTTT	CASSESTGLCQPQHF	TRBV10-1	TRBD1	TRBJ1-5
TGTGCCAGCAGCCCAAGACTAGCCCAACCTGGCCGGGATGAGCAGTTCTTC	CASSPRLAQPGRDEQFF	TRBV7-3	TRBD2	TRBJ2-1
TGTGCCAGCAGTGGCGGGGCTAGCGGGGTCCTATACGAGCAGTACTTC	CASSGGASGVLYEQYF	TRBV7-2	TRBD2	TRBJ2-7
TGTGCCAGCAGTTTAATACCAGGAAATTCAAGACTGTTCAATCAGCCCCAGCATTTT	CASSLIPGNSRLFNQPQHF	TRBV28	NA	TRBJ1-5
TGTGCCAGCAGCGAGACAGGAGTGGGCTACACCTTC	CASSETGVGYTF	TRBV7-6	NA	TRBJ1-2
TGTGCCAGCAGCTTAGTTGAAGCTTTCTTT	CASSLVEAFF	TRBV7-9	NA	TRBJ1-1
TGTGCCATCGGGAGACAGACCTACGAGCAGTACTTC	CAIGRQTYEQYF	TRBV10-3	NA	TRBJ2-7
TGTGCCAGCTTACCCGCACAGGGAGGCACTGAAGCTTTCTTT	CASLPAQGGTEAFF	TRBV18	NA	TRBJ1-1
TGCGCCAGCGGACCCTGGTCGTCTGGGGCCAACGTCCTGACTTTC	CASGPWSSGANVLTF	TRBV5-1	NA	TRBJ2-6
TGTGCCAGCAGGACCAGAGCAGGGTACAATGAGCAGTTCTTC	CASRTRAGYNEQFF	TRBV27	NA	TRBJ2-1
TGTGCCAGCAGTATTCCCGGACTAGGGCAGCCCCAGCATTTT	CASSIPGLGQPQHF	TRBV28	NA	TRBJ1-5